The rows below give T cell receptor beta chains drawn from one sample of a study of shared clonotypes between healthy human individuals. Clones were read by immunoSEQ multiplex PCR, and TCRdb kept only the in-frame ones, dropping some. This sample carries about 2 million clones, over 85% of them seen once, and the ten largest clones take 0.9% to 1.5%. Material: naive CD8+ T cells sorted from blood. All receptors derive from a man younger than 30 in good health. CDR3s include the opening cysteine and the closing phenylalanine or tryptophan.

V gene	J gene	CDR3 protein
TRBV9	TRBJ2-1	CASQAGDSSYNEQFF
TRBV9	TRBJ2-7	CASSVSGFVDEQYF
TRBV7-9	TRBJ2-2	CASMAGANTGELFF
TRBV2	TRBJ2-3	CASLRLDTDTQYF
TRBV13	TRBJ1-1	CASSSRQGQNFF
TRBV19	TRBJ2-1	CASSIEGRLAGGLNEQFF
TRBV7-6	TRBJ2-7	CASSPVAGNEQYF
TRBV13	TRBJ1-1	CASSLSYENTEAFF
TRBV11-2	TRBJ2-7	CASSLGAGTGGPEQYF
TRBV9	TRBJ2-1	CASSVRTGTNSYNEQFF
TRBV30	TRBJ1-2	CAWSGGSPFYGYTF
TRBV13	TRBJ2-7	CASSLAGGLLSYEQYF
TRBV15	TRBJ2-1	CATSSNGAEDSYNEQFF
TRBV6-6	TRBJ1-2	CAGRGRNKYGYTF
TRBV27	TRBJ2-7	CASSLGGYSNYEQYF
TRBV2	TRBJ2-7	CASTEDREGYEQYF
TRBV18	TRBJ2-7	CASSPQRGLSYEQYF
TRBV10-2	TRBJ2-3	CASSESLAGLWDTQYF
TRBV7-9	TRBJ2-5	CASSSTSGPGETQYF
TRBV7-9	TRBJ2-7	CASSSAWAYEQYF
TRBV29-1	TRBJ1-1	CSVQGGPMNTEAFF
TRBV29-1	TRBJ2-7	CSVESGQGLYEQYF
TRBV5-1	TRBJ2-7	CASSFFTGGVYEQYF
TRBV7-2	TRBJ2-2	CASSLVGSAGELFF
TRBV11-2	TRBJ2-3	CASSPARGPGDTQYF
TRBV28	TRBJ2-7	CASSLWALGYEQYF
TRBV19	TRBJ1-6	CASNDRVGRSPLHF
TRBV2	TRBJ1-5	CASSVQGGIDQPQHF
TRBV19	TRBJ2-3	CASSIGTSGFTDTQYF
TRBV29-1	TRBJ2-1	CSVEGGHEQFF
TRBV4-1	TRBJ2-7	CASSQDPDRRYEQYF
TRBV7-2	TRBJ1-6	CASSFQGAVFPYNSPLHF
TRBV27	TRBJ2-2	CASSLWGSGTGELFF
TRBV27	TRBJ2-2	CASSFPLAGELFF
TRBV18	TRBJ1-6	CASSPDRGWSPLHF
TRBV6-1	TRBJ2-7	CASSVLRTTYEQYF
TRBV6-5	TRBJ2-7	CASSLGGSSYEQYF
TRBV6-5	TRBJ2-1	CASSFHGGGTYNEQFF
TRBV7-9	TRBJ2-5	CASSFTESGSGETQYF
TRBV5-5	TRBJ2-3	CASSLLSGTDTQYF
TRBV6-5	TRBJ2-3	CASSYSGTGADTQYF